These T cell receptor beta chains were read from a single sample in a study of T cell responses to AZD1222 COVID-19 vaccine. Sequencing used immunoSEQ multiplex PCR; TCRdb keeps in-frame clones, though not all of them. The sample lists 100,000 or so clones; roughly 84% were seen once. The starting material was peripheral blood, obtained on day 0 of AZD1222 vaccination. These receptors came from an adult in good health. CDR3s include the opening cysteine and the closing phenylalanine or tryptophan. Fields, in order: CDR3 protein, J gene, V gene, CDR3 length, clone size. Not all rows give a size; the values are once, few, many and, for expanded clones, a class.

CASSLGGRNNQPQHF,TRBJ1-5,TRBV7-9,15,NA
CASSGQGSFAYEQYF,TRBJ2-7,TRBV5-1,15,NA
CASSESHRVYEQYF,TRBJ2-7,TRBV10-1,14,NA
CASRGREGYEQYF,TRBJ2-7,TRBV5-6,13,NA
CASTVWGVRDVNQPQHF,TRBJ1-5,TRBV28,17,NA
CASSEAGIGELFF,TRBJ2-2,TRBV25-1,13,NA
CASSIDPSGAYNEQFF,TRBJ2-1,TRBV19,16,few
CASSPSLAGGSYEQYF,TRBJ2-7,TRBV7-6,16,NA
CASSIRLAASYEQYF,TRBJ2-7,TRBV19,15,NA
CASSVATQGIYEQYF,TRBJ2-7,TRBV9,15,NA
CASHLAGGDEQFF,TRBJ2-1,TRBV10-2,13,once
CASSPARASTYEQYF,TRBJ2-7,TRBV19,15,NA
CASSLGGLATEQFF,TRBJ2-1,TRBV13,14,NA
CASSRTGETDTQYF,TRBJ2-3,TRBV5-4,14,NA
CAGSEGLATLHHQPQHF,TRBJ1-5,TRBV21-1,17,once
CASSQVRTGGITGELFF,TRBJ2-2,TRBV3-1/TRBV3-2,17,NA
CASSQRAAETQYF,TRBJ2-5,TRBV3-1/TRBV3-2,13,NA
CATGQPNYGYTF,TRBJ1-2,TRBV19,12,NA
CASEYRSYEQYF,TRBJ2-7,TRBV2,12,NA
CATSGPVDYNEQFF,TRBJ2-1,TRBV24-1,14,few
CASSIRNGELFF,TRBJ2-2,TRBV11-2,12,NA
CASSYSSGQAHPQFF,TRBJ2-1,TRBV6-5,15,NA
CASRRLGGGIGNTEAFF,TRBJ1-1,TRBV11-2,17,NA
CSVVKGLRNSYNEQFF,TRBJ2-1,TRBV29-1,16,NA
CASSLAVGSYNEQFF,TRBJ2-1,TRBV11-3,15,NA
CATSDYTGDKWFF,TRBJ2-1,TRBV24-1,13,once
CASSSTGGNSPLHF,TRBJ1-6,TRBV19,14,NA
CASSLAGTDHNEQFF,TRBJ2-1,TRBV5-1,15,once
CASTRQGLAGNNEQFF,TRBJ2-1,TRBV19,16,NA
CASSLAQGLEGGEQFF,TRBJ2-1,TRBV7-6,16,NA
CASSFQTSGSYEQYF,TRBJ2-7,TRBV9,15,NA
CASSQSDSNQPQHF,TRBJ1-5,TRBV14,14,NA
CASSLAGISTSTDTQYF,TRBJ2-3,TRBV5-1,17,NA
CASSPLESQPQHF,TRBJ1-5,TRBV28,13,NA
CASSQGLAGVEQYF,TRBJ2-7,TRBV3-1/TRBV3-2,14,NA
CASSLVLTGTSGYEQYF,TRBJ2-7,TRBV5-5,17,NA
CASSLDSVEAFF,TRBJ1-1,TRBV5-4,12,NA
CASSLVGTTEAFF,TRBJ1-1,TRBV5-1,13,NA
CSVEGGGNEQFF,TRBJ2-1,TRBV29-1,12,once
CASSSAGILSSTDTQYF,TRBJ2-3,TRBV28,17,NA
CASSPGWANQPQHF,TRBJ1-5,TRBV28,14,once
CASSSPGTGGIAEAFF,TRBJ1-1,TRBV19,16,NA
CASSQGPDGRTNYGYTF,TRBJ1-2,TRBV3-1/TRBV3-2,17,NA